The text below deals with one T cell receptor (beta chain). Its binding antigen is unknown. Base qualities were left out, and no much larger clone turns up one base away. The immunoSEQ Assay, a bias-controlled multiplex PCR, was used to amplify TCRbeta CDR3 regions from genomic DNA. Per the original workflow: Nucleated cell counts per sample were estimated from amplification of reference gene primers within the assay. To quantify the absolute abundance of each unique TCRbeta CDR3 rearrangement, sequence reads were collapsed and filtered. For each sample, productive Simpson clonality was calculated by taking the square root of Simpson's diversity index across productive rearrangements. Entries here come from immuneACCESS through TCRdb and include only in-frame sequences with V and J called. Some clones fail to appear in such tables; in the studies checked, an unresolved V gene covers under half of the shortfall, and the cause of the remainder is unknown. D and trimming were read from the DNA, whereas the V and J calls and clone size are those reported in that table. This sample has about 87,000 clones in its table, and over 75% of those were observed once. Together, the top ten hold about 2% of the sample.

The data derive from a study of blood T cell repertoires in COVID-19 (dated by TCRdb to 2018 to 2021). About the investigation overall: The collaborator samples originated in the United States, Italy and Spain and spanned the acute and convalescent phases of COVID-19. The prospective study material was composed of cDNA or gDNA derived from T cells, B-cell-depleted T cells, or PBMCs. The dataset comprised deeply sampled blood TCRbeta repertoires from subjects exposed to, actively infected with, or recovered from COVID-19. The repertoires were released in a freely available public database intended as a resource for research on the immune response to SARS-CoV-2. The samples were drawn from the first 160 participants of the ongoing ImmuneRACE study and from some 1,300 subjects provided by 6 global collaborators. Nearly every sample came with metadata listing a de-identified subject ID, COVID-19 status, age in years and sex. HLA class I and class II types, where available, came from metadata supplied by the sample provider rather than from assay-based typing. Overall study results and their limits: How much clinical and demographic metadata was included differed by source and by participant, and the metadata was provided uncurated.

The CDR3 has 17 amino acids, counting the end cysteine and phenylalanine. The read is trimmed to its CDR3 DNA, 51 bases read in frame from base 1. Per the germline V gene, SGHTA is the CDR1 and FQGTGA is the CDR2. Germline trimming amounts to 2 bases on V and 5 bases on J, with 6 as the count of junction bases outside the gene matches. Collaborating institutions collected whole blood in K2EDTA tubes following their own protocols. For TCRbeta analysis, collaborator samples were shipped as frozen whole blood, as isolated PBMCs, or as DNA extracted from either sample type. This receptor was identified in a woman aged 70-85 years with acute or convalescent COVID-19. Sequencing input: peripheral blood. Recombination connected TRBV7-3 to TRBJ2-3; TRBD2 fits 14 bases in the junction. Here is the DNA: TGTGCCAGCAGCTTACACGGGACTAGCGGGGGTGGAGATACGCAGTATTTT. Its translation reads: CASSLHGTSGGGDTQYF.